This TCR beta chain was observed in a study of blood T cell repertoires in COVID-19. Across the study: The United States, Italy and Spain were the sources of the acute and convalescent COVID-19 samples. T cells, B-cell-depleted T cells, or PBMCs provided the cDNA or gDNA that served as material.

Libraries were prepared by immunoSEQ multiplex PCR; TCRdb keeps only in-frame clonotypes and omits some of them. The sample yields approximately 150,000 clones, 80% to 90% seen once. The CDR3 extends over 17 amino acids. Trimming took off 0 bases at V and 5 bases at J, with 17 bases between the two ends. CDR1 is SGDLS and CDR2 is YYNGEE in the germline V gene. V and J are TRBV9 and TRBJ2-2; D possibly corresponds to TRBD1 (6 bases). The specimen was peripheral blood. The receptor was derived from a man in his forties or fifties with active or convalescent COVID-19. In nucleotides, the CDR3 is TGTGCCAGCAGCGTAGGTTCAGACAGGAGAGAGACCGGGGAGCTGTTTTTT. Its protein product is CASSVGSDRRETGELFF.